Below, one T cell receptor beta chain is given with its context. The data are from a study of CD8+CD57+ T cells in acquired aplastic anemia. V lost 7 bases, J lost 1 base, and 11 bases lay in between. This CDR3 is 14 amino acids long. Germline-derived CDR1 and CDR2 are SNHLY and FYNNEI. Patients chosen for sequencing had shown CD8+CD57+ cell expansion by flow cytometry. Patients were therapy-naive when their blood was sampled. TCR beta VDJ and CDR3 were profiled, and genomic DNA was the template. In TCRdb, the reads were re-called with MiXCR into one record per CDR3 protein. The repertoire holds 150,000 or so distinct CDR3 sequences, with just over 50% as singletons.

This TCR came from a human donor with aplastic anemia. This rearrangement joins TRBV2 to TRBJ2-1; a weak D match, TRBD2 (6 bases). The sequencing sample was made of sorted CD4+, CD8+, or CD8+CD57+ T cells (not recorded which) from PBMCs. This chain's CDR3 is CASTPGASYNEQFF. The CDR3 nucleotides are TGTGCCAGCACTCCGGGAGCTTCCTACAATGAGCAGTTCTTC.